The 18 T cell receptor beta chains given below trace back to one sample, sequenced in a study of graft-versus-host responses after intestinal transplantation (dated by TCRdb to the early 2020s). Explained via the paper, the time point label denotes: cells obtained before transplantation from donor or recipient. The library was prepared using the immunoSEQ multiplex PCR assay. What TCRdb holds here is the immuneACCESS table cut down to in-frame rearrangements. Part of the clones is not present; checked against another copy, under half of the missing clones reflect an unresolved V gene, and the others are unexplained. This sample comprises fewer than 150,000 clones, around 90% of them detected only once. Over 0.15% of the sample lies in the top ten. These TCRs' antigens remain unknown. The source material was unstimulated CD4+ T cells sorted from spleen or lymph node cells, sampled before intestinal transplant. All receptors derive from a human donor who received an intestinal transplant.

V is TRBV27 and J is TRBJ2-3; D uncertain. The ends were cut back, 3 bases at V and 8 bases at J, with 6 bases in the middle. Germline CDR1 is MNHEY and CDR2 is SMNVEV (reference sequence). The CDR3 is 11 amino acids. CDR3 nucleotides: TGTGCCAGCAGTTTGGGGTTTACGCAGTATTTT. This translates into CASSLGFTQYF.

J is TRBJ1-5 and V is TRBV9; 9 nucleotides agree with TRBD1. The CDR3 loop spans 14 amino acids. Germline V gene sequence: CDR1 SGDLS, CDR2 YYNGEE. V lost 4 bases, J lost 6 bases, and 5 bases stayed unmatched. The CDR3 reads CASSPRDRAQPQHF. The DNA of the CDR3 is TGTGCCAGCAGCCCACGGGACAGGGCTCAGCCCCAGCATTTT.

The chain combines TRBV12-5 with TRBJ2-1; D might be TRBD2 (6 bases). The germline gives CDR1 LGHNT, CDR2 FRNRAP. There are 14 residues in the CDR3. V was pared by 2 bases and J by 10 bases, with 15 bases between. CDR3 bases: TGTGCTAGTGGTTTGAGTGGCGGGGCAGGGGAGCAGTTCTTC. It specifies CASGLSGGAGEQFF.

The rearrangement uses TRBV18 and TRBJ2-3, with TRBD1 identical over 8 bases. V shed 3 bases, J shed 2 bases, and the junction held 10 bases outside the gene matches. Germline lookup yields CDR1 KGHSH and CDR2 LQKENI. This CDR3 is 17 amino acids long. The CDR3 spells CASSPRVTGQDTDTQYF. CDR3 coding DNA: TGTGCCAGCTCACCTCGAGTAACGGGACAGGACACAGATACGCAGTATTTT.

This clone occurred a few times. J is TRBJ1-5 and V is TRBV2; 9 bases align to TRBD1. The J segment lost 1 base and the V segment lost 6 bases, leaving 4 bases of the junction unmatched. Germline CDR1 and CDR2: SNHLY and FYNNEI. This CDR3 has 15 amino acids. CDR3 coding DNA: TGTGCCAGCAGGGGGGACAGGGTAAGCAATCAGCCCCAGCATTTT. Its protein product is CASRGDRVSNQPQHF.

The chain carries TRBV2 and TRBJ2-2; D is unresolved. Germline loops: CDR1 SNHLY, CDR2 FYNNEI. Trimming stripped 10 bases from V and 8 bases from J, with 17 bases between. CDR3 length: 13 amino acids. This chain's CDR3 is CATTSTPLGELFF. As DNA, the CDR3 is TGTGCCACCACGTCGACCCCTCTGGGGGAGCTGTTTTTT.

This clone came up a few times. The CDR3 loop is CASSPGQGMNTEAFF. In nucleotides, the CDR3 is TGTGCCAGCAGCCCAGGACAGGGGATGAACACTGAAGCTTTCTTT. The V and J genes are TRBV11-1 and TRBJ1-1, with TRBD1 identical over 9 bases. Trimming removed 5 bases from V and 0 bases from J; junction bases left unmatched: 4. Per germline, CDR1 SGHAT and CDR2 FQDESV (reference sequence). This CDR3 is built from 15 residues. The entire variable domain, with the rest obtained from reference TRBV11-1 and TRBJ1-1, is as follows: EAEVAQSPRYKITEKSQAVAFWCDPISGHATLYWYRQILGQGPELLVQFQDESVVDDSQLPKDRFSAERLKGVDSTLKIQPAELGDSAMYLCASSPGQGMNTEAFFGQGTRLTVV.

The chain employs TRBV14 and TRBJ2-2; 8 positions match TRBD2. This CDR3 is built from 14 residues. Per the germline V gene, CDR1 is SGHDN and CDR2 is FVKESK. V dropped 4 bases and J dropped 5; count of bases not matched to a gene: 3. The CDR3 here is CASSPGGGTGELFF. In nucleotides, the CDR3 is TGTGCCAGCAGCCCCGGGGGGGGTACCGGGGAGCTGTTTTTT.

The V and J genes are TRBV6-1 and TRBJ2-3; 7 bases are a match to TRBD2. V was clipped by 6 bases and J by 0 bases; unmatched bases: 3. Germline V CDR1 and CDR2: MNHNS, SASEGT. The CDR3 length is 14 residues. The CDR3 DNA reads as TGTGCCAGCAGGCGGGGGACTAGCACAGATACGCAGTATTTT. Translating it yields CASRRGTSTDTQYF.

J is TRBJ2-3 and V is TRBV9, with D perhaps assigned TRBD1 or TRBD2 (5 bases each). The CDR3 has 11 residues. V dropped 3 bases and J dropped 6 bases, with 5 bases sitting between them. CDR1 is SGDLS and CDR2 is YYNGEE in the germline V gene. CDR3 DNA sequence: TGTGCCAGCAGCGGGGGGGATACGCAGTATTTT. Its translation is CASSGGDTQYF.

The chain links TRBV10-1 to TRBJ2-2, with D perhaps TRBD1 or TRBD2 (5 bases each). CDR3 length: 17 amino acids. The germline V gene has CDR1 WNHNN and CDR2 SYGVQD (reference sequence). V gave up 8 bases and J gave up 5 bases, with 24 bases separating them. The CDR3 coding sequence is TGCGCCAGCTTAATGAGGGTTGGTGGGGGTGGGACCGGGGAGCTGTTTTTT. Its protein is CASLMRVGGGGTGELFF.

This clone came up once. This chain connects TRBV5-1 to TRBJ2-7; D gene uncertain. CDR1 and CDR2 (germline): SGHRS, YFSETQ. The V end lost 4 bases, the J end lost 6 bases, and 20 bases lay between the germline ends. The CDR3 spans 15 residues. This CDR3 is CASSPIQILGGEQYF. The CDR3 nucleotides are TGCGCCAGCAGCCCCATCCAAATCCTTGGCGGCGAGCAGTACTTC.

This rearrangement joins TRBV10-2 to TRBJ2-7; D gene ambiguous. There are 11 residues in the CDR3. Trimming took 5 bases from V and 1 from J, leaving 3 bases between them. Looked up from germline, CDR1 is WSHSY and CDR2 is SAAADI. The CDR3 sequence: CASSSSYEQYF. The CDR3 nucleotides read TGCGCCAGCAGTAGTTCCTACGAGCAGTACTTC.

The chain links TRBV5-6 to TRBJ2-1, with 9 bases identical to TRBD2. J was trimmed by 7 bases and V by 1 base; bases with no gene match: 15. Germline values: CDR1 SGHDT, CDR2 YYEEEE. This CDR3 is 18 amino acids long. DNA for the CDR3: TGTGCCAGCAGCTTGTGGGGGCAGATCGGACTAGCGAGAAATGAGCAGTTCTTC. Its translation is CASSLWGQIGLARNEQFF.

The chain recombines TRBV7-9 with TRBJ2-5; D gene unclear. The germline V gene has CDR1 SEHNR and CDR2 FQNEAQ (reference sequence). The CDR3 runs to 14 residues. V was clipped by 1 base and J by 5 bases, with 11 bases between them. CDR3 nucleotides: TGTGCCAGCAGCTTAGAGCTAATGCGGGAGACCCAGTACTTC. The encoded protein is CASSLELMRETQYF. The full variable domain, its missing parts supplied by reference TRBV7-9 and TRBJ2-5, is DTGVSQNPRHKITKRGQNVTFRCDPISEHNRLYWYRQTLGQGPEFLTYFQNEAQLEKSRLLSDRFSAERPKGSFSTLEIQRTEQGDSAMYLCASSLELMRETQYFGPGTRLLVL.

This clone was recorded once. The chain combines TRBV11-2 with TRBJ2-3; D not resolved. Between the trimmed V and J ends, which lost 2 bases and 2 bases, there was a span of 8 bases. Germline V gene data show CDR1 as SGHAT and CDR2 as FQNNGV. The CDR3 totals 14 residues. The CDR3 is CASSLPLFTDTQYF. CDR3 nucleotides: TGTGCCAGCAGCTTACCTCTTTTCACAGATACGCAGTATTTT. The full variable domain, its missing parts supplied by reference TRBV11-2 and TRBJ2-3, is EAGVAQSPRYKIIEKRQSVAFWCNPISGHATLYWYQQILGQGPKLLIQFQNNGVVDDSQLPKDRFSAERLKGVDSTLKIQPAKLEDSAVYLCASSLPLFTDTQYFGPGTRLTVL.

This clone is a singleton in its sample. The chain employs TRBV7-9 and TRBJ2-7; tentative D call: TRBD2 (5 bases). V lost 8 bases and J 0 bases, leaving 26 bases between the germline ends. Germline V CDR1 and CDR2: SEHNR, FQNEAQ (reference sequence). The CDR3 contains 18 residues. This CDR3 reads CASALGRNPNRGSYEQYF. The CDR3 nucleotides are TGTGCCAGCGCCTTAGGACGCAACCCTAATCGGGGCTCCTACGAGCAGTACTTC.

The CDR3 region is CASSSAGAETQYF. The CDR3 nucleotides are TGTGCCAGCAGCTCGGCCGGCGCGGAGACCCAGTACTTC. J is TRBJ2-5 and V is TRBV11-2; the D is unclear. V lost 4 bases and J lost 5, with 11 bases in between. This CDR3 is 13 amino acids long. Germline CDR1 is SGHAT and CDR2 is FQNNGV.